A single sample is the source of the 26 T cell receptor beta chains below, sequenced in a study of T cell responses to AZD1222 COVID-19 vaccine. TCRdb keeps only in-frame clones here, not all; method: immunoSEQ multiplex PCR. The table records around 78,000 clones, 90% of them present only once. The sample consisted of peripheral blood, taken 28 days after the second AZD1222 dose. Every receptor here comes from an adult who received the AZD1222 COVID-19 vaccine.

CDR3 sequence: CASSFGAGGGSPLHF. In nucleotides, the CDR3 is TGTGCCAGCAGCTTCGGGGCGGGAGGCGGTTCACCCCTCCACTTT. The chain carries TRBV7-8 and TRBJ1-6; TRBD1 might be the D (5 bases). With 3 bases removed from V and 9 bases from J, the gap between germline ends came to 15 bases. The V gene's germline CDR1 is SGHVS and CDR2 FQNEAQ. The CDR3 is 15 amino acids.

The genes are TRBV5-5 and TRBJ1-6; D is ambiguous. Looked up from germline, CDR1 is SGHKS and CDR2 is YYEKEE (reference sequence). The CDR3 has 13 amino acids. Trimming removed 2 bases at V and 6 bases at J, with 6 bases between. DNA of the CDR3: TGTGCCAGCAGCTTAGGCATTAATTCACCCCTCCACTTT. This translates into CASSLGINSPLHF.

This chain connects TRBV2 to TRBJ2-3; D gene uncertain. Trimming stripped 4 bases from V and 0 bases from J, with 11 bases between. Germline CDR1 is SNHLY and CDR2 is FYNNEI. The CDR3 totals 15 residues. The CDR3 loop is CASSGISPSTDTQYF. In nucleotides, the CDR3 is TGTGCCAGCAGTGGTATCAGCCCTAGCACAGATACGCAGTATTTT. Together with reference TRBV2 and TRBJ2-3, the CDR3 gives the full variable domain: EPEVTQTPSHQVTQMGQEVILRCVPISNHLYFYWYRQILGQKVEFLVSFYNNEISEKSEIFDDQFSVERPDGSNFTLKIRSTKLEDSAMYFCASSGISPSTDTQYFGPGTRLTVL.

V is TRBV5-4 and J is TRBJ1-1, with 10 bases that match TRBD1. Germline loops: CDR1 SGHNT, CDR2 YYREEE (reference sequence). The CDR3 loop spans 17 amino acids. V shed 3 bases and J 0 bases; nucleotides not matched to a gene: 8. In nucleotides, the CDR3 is TGTGCCAGCAGCTCTCCGGGACAGGGGCACATGAACACTGAAGCTTTCTTT. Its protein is CASSSPGQGHMNTEAFF.

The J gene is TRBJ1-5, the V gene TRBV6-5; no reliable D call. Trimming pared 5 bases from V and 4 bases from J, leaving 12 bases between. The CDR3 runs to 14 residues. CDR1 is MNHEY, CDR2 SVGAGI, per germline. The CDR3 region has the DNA TGTGCCAGCAGTCCAACGTCTACTAATCAGCCCCAGCATTTT. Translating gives CASSPTSTNQPQHF.

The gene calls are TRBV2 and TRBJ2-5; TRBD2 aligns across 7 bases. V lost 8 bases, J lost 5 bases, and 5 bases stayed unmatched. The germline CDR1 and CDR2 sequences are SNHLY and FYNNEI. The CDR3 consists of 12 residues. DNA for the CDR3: TGTGCCAGCCTAGCGGTGGGGGAGACCCAGTACTTC. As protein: CASLAVGETQYF.

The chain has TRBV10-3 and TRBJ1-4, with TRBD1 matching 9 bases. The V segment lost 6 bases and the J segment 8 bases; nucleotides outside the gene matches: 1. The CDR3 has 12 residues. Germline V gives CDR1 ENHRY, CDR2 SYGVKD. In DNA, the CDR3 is TGTGCCATCAGAGACAGGGGGGAAAAACTGTTTTTT. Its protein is CAIRDRGEKLFF.

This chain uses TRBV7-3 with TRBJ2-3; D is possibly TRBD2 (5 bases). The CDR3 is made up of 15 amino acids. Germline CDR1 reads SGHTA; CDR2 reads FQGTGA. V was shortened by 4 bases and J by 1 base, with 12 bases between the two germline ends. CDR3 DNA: TGTGCCAGCAGCTCCGACGGAGGAGGCACAGATACGCAGTATTTT. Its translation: CASSSDGGGTDTQYF.

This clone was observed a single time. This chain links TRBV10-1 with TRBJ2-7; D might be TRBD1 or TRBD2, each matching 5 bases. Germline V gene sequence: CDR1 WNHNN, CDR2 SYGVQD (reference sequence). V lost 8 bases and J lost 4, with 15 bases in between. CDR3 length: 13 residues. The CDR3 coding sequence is TGCGCCAGCCGCCGGGACGGATTGTACGAGCAGTACTTC. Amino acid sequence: CASRRDGLYEQYF.

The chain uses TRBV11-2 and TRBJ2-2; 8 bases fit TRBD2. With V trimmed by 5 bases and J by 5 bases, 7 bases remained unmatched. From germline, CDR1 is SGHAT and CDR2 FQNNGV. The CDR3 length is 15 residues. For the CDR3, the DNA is TGTGCCAGCAGCCCCAGCGGGAGTTGGACCGGGGAGCTGTTTTTT. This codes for CASSPSGSWTGELFF.

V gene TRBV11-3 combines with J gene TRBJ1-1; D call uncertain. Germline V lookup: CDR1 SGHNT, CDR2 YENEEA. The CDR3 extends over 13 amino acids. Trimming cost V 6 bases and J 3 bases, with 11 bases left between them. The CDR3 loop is CASSLTRDTEAFF. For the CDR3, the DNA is TGTGCCAGCAGTCTAACGAGGGACACTGAAGCTTTCTTT.

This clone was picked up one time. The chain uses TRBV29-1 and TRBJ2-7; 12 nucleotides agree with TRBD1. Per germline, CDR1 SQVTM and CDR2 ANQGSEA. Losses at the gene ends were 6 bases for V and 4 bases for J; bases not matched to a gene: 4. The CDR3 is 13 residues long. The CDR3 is CSVPGQGAYEQYF. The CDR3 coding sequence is TGCAGCGTGCCGGGACAGGGGGCTTACGAGCAGTACTTC.

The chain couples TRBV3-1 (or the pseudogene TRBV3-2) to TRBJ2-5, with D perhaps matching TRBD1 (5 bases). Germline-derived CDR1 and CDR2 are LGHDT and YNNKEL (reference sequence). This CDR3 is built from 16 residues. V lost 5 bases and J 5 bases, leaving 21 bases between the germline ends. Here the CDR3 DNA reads TGTGCCAGCAGCAAGAGCACGGGCGTGGGGCCGGAGACCCAGTACTTC. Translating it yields CASSKSTGVGPETQYF.

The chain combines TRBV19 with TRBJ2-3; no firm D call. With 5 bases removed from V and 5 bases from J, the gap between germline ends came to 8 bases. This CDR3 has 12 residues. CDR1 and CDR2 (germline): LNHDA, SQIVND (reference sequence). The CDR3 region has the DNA TGTGCCAGTAGTGCGATGCTAGATACGCAGTATTTT. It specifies CASSAMLDTQYF.

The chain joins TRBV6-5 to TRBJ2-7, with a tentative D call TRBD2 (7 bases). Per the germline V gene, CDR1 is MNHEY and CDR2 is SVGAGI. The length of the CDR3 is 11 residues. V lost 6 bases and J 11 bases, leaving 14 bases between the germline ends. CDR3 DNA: TGTGCCAGCAGCCAAGGGGGGGGAAAGTACTTC. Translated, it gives CASSQGGGKYF.

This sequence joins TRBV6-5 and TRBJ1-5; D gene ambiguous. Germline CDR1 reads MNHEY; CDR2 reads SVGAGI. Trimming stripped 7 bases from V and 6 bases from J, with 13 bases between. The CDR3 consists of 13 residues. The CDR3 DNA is TGTGCCAGCACAACCGGTTTCTCTCAGCCCCAGCATTTT. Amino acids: CASTTGFSQPQHF.

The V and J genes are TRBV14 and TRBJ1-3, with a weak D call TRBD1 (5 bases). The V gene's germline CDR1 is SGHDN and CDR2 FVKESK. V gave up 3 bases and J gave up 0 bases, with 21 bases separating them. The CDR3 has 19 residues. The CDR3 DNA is TGTGCCAGCAGCCAGCAGAGGGGACTCCGTAGGGTCTCTGGAAACACCATATATTTT. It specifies CASSQQRGLRRVSGNTIYF.

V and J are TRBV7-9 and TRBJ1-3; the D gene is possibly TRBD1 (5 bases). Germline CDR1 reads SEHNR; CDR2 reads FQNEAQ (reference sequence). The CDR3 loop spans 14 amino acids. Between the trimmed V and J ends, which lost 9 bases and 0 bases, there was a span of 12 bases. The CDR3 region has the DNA TGTGCCAGTCTCCGACAGAACTCTGGAAACACCATATATTTT. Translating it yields CASLRQNSGNTIYF.

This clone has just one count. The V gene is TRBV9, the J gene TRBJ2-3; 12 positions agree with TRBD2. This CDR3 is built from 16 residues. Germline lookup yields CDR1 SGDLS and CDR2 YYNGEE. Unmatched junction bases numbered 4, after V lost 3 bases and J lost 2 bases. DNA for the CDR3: TGTGCCAGCAGCGAACTAGCGGGGGGAAACACAGATACGCAGTATTTT. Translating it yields CASSELAGGNTDTQYF. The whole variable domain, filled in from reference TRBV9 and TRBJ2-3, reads DSGVTQTPKHLITATGQRVTLRCSPRSGDLSVYWYQQSLDQGLQFLIQYYNGEERAKGNILERFSAQQFPDLHSELNLSSLELGDSALYFCASSELAGGNTDTQYFGPGTRLTVL.

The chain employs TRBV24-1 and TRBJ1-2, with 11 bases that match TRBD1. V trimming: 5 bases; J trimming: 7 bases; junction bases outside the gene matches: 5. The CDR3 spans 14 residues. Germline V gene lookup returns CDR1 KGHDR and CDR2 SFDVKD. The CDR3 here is CATSGTGTGGGYTF. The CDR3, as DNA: TGTGCCACCAGTGGTACCGGGACAGGGGGTGGCTACACCTTC.

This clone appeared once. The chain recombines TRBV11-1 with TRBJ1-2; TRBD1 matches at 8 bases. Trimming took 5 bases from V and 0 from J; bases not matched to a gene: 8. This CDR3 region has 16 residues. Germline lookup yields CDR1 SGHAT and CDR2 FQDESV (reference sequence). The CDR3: CASSPEDREANYGYTF. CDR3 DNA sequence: TGTGCCAGCAGCCCCGAGGACAGGGAAGCTAACTATGGCTACACCTTC.

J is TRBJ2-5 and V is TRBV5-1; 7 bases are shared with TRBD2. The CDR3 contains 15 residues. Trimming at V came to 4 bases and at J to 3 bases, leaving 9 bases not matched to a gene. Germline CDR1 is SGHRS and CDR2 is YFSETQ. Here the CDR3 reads CASSAVGRGKETQYF. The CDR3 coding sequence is TGCGCCAGCAGCGCCGTGGGGCGGGGGAAAGAGACCCAGTACTTC.

CDR3 DNA sequence: TGTGCCAGCAGCTTAGTCCCGCAGGGTGATTCACCCCTCCACTTT. Its protein is CASSLVPQGDSPLHF. V and J are TRBV11-2 and TRBJ1-6; D might be TRBD1 (5 bases). The germline V gene has CDR1 SGHAT and CDR2 FQNNGV. The V end lost 1 base, the J end lost 8 bases, and 12 bases lay between the germline ends. The CDR3 length is 15 residues.

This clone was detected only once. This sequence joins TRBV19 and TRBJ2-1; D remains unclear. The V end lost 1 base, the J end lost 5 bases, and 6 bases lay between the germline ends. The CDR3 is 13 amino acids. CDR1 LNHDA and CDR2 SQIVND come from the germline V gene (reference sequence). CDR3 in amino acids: CASSIASNNEQFF. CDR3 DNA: TGTGCCAGTAGTATAGCCTCTAACAATGAGCAGTTCTTC.

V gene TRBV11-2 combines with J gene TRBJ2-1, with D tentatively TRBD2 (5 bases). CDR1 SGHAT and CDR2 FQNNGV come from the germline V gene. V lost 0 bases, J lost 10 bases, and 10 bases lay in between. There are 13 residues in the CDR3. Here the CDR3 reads CASSLDRGREQFF. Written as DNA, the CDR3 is TGTGCCAGCAGCTTAGATAGAGGGCGGGAGCAGTTCTTC.

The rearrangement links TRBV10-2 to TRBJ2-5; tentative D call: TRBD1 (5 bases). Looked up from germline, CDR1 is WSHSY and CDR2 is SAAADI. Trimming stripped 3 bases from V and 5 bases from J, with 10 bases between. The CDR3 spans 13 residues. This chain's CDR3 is CASSEQVSETQYF. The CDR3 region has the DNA TGCGCCAGCAGTGAACAGGTCTCCGAGACCCAGTACTTC.